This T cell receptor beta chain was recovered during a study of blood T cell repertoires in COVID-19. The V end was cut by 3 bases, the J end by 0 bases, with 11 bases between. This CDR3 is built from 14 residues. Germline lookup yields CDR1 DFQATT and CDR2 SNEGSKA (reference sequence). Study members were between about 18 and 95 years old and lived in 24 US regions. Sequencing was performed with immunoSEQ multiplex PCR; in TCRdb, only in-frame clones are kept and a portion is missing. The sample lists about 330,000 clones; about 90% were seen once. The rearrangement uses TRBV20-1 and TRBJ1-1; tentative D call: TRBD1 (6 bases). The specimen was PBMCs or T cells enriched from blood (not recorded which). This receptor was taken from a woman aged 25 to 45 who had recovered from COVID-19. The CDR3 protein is CSASRQGMNTEAFF. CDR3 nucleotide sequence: TGCAGTGCTAGTCGGCAGGGGATGAACACTGAAGCTTTCTTT.